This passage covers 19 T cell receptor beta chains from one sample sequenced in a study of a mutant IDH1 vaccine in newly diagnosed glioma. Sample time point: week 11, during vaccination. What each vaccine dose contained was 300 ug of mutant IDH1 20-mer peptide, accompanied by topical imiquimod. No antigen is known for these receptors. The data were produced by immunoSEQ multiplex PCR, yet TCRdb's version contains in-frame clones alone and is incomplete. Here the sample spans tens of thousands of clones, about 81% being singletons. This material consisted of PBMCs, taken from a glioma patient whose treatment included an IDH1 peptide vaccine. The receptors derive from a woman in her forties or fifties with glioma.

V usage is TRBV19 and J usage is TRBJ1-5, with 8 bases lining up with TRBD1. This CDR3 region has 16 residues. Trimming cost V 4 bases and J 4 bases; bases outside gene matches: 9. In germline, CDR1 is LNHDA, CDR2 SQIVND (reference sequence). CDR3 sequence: CASSTYQGASNQPQHF. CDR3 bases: TGTGCCAGTAGTACCTATCAGGGGGCGTCTAATCAGCCCCAGCATTTT.

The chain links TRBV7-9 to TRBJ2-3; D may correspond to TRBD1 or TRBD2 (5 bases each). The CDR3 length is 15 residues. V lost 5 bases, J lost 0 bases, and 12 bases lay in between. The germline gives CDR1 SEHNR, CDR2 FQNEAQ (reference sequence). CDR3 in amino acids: CASSPGQSSTDTQYF. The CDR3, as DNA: TGTGCCAGCAGCCCGGGGCAGTCTAGCACAGATACGCAGTATTTT.

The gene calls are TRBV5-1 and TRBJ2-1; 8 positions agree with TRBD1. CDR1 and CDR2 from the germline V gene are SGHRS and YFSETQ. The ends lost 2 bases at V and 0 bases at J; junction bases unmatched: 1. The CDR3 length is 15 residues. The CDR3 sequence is CASSLTGGSYNEQFF. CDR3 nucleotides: TGCGCCAGCAGCTTAACAGGGGGCTCCTACAATGAGCAGTTCTTC.

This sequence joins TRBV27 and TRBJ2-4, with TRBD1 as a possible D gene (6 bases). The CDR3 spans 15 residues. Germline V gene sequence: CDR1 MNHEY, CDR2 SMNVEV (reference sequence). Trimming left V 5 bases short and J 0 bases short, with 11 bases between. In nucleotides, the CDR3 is TGTGCCAGCAGTAGCCCAGGGGTAGCCAAAAACATTCAGTACTTC. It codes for CASSSPGVAKNIQYF.

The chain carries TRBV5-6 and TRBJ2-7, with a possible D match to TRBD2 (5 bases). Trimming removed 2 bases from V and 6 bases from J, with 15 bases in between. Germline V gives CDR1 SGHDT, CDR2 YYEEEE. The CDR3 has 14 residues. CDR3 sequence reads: CASSLRAKEGEQYF. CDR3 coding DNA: TGTGCCAGCAGCTTAAGGGCCAAAGAGGGCGAGCAGTACTTC.

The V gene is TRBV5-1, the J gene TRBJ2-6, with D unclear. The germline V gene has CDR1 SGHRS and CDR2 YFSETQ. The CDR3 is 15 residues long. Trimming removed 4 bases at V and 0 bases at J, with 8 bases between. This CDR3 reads CASSEGNSGANVLTF. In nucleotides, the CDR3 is TGCGCCAGCAGCGAAGGTAACTCTGGGGCCAACGTCCTGACTTTC.

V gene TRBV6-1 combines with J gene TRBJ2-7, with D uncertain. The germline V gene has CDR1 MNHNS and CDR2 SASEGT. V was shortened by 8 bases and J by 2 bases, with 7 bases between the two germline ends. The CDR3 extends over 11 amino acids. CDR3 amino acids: CASDGTYEQYF. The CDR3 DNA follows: TGTGCCAGCGACGGAACCTACGAGCAGTACTTC.

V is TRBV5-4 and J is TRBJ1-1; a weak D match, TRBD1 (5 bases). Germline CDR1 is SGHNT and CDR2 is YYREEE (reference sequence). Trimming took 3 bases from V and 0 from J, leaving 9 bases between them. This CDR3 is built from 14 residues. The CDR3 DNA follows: TGTGCCAGCAGCTCCCCGGGGGTGAACACTGAAGCTTTCTTT. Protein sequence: CASSSPGVNTEAFF.

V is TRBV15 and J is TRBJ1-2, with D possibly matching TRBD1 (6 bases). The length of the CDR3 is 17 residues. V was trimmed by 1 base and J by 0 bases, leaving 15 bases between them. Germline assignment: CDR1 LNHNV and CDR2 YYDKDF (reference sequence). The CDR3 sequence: CATSRAADRNTNYGYTF. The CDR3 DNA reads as TGTGCCACCAGCAGAGCCGCGGACAGAAATACTAACTATGGCTACACCTTC.

CDR3 nucleotide sequence: TGTGCCAGCGGGGGGGCGGGGGAGACCCAGTACTTC. Protein sequence: CASGGAGETQYF. The chain is built from TRBV6-1 and TRBJ2-5; tentative D call: TRBD2 (7 bases). Germline V gives CDR1 MNHNS, CDR2 SASEGT. V was cut by 8 bases and J by 5 bases, with 12 bases left in between. The CDR3 spans 12 residues.

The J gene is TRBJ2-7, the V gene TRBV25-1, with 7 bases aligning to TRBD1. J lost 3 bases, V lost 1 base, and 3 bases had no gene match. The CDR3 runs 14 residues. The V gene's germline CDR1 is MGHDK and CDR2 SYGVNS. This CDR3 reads CASSEFGTDYEQYF. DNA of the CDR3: TGTGCCAGCAGTGAATTCGGGACAGACTACGAGCAGTACTTC.

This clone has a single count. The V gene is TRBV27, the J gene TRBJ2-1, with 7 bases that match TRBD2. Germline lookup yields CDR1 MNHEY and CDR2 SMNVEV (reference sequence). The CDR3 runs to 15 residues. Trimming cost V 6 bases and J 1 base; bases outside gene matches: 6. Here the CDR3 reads CASSWGGGSYNEQFF. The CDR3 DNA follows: TGTGCCAGCAGCTGGGGGGGAGGGTCCTACAATGAGCAGTTCTTC.

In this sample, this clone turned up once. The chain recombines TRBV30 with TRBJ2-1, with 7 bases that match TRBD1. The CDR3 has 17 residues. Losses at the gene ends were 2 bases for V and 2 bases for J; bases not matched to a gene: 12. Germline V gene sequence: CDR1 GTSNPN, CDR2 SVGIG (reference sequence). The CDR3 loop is CAWSSWRGGATYNEQFF. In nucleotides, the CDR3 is TGTGCCTGGAGTAGTTGGAGAGGGGGCGCAACCTACAATGAGCAGTTCTTC.

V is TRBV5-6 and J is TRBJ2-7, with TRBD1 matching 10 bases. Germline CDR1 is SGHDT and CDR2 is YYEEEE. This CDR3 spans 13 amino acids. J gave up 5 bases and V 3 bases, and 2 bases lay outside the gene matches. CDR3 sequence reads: CASSWDRGNEQYF. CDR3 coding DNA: TGTGCCAGCAGCTGGGACAGGGGAAACGAGCAGTACTTC.

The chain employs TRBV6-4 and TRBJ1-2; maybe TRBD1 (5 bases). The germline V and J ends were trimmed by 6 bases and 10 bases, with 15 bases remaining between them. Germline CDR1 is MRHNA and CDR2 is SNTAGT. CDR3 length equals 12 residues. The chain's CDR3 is CASRTPGGSYTF. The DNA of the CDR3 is TGTGCCAGCAGGACCCCGGGGGGGTCCTACACCTTC.

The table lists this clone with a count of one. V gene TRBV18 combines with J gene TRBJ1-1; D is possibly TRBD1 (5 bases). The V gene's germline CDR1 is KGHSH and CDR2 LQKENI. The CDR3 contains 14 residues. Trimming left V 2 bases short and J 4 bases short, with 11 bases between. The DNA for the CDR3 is TGTGCCAGCTCACCAGGGGCGGGGAGCACTGAAGCTTTCTTT. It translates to CASSPGAGSTEAFF. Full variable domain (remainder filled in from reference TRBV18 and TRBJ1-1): NAGVMQNPRHLVRRRGQEARLRCSPMKGHSHVYWYRQLPEEGLKFMVYLQKENIIDESGMPKERFSAEFPKEGPSILRIQQVVRGDSAAYFCASSPGAGSTEAFFGQGTRLTVV.

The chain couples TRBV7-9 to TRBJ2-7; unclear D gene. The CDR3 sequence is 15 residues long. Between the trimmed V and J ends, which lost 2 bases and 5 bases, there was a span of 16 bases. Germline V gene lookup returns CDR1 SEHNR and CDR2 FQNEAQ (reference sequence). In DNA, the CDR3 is TGTGCCAGCAGCTTATTCGGTGATACCGGCGACGAGCAGTACTTC. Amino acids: CASSLFGDTGDEQYF.

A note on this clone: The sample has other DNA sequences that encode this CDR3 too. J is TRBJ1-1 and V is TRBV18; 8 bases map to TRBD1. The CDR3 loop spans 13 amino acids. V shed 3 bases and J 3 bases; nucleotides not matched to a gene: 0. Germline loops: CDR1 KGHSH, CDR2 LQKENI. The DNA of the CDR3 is TGTGCCAGCTCACCGGGACAGGACACTGAAGCTTTCTTT. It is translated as CASSPGQDTEAFF.

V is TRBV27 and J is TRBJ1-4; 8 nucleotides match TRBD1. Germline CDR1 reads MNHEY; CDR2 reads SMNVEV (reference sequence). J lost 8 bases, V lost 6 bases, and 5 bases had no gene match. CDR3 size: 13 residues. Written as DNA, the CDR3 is TGTGCCAGCAGGACAGGGGATGGGGAAAAACTGTTTTTT. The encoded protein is CASRTGDGEKLFF.